Below are 19 T cell receptor beta chains sequenced from a single sample in a study of blood T cell repertoires in COVID-19. Repertoires were generated with immunoSEQ multiplex PCR, while TCRdb's copy carries only in-frame clones and drops some. The data show fewer than 250,000 clones, 86% seen once. The sample was PBMCs or T cells enriched from blood (not recorded which). The receptors here all came from a woman in her thirties or forties with acute COVID-19.

Note on this clone: The same CDR3 is also encoded by other DNA sequences in this sample. The V and J genes are TRBV29-1 and TRBJ2-3; the D gene is possibly TRBD2 (6 bases). The V gene lost 5 bases and the J gene lost 6 bases, with 15 bases spanning the gap. This CDR3 region has 13 residues. CDR1 and CDR2 from the germline V gene are SQVTM and ANQGSEA. The DNA for the CDR3 is TGCAGCGTTAGACTAGTCCTCACGGATACGCAGTATTTT. Translating it yields CSVRLVLTDTQYF.

The V call is TRBV28, the J call TRBJ2-3, with D perhaps matching TRBD2 (6 bases). Germline CDR1 is MDHEN and CDR2 is SYDVKM. Deletions cut 3 bases from V and 3 bases from J, with 22 bases between. The CDR3 is 18 residues long. The CDR3 loop reads CASSFRFLGGSGTDTQYF. The CDR3 DNA sequence: TGTGCCAGCAGTTTCCGCTTCCTTGGAGGGAGTGGGACAGATACGCAGTATTTT. The full variable domain, rest sourced from reference TRBV28 and TRBJ2-3, is DVKVTQSSRYLVKRTGEKVFLECVQDMDHENMFWYRQDPGLGLRLIYFSYDVKMKEKGDIPEGYSVSREKKERFSLILESASTNQTSMYLCASSFRFLGGSGTDTQYFGPGTRLTVL.

In its sample, this clone was seen a few times. This rearrangement joins TRBV7-9 to TRBJ2-7, with TRBD1 matching over 10 bases. The CDR3 runs 15 residues. The ends lost 0 bases at V and 3 bases at J; junction bases unmatched: 2. Germline V CDR1 and CDR2: SEHNR, FQNEAQ (reference sequence). The chain's CDR3 is CASSLAGDRGYEQYF. The CDR3 coding sequence is TGTGCCAGCAGCTTAGCGGGGGACAGGGGCTACGAGCAGTACTTC. The full variable domain, in which reference TRBV7-9 and TRBJ2-7 provide the parts outside the CDR3, is DTGVSQNPRHKITKRGQNVTFRCDPISEHNRLYWYRQTLGQGPEFLTYFQNEAQLEKSRLLSDRFSAERPKGSFSTLEIQRTEQGDSAMYLCASSLAGDRGYEQYFGPGTRLTVT.

The chain combines TRBV7-9 with TRBJ2-3; 14 positions agree with TRBD2. Germline CDR1 and CDR2: SEHNR and FQNEAQ (reference sequence). J gave up 2 bases and V 4 bases, and 8 bases lay outside the gene matches. CDR3 length: 18 residues. CDR3 nucleotide sequence: TGTGCCAGCAGCTCCGGGACTAGCGGGAGTATCGCCACAGATACGCAGTATTTT. As protein: CASSSGTSGSIATDTQYF.

V is TRBV7-2 and J is TRBJ1-4; TRBD1 might be the D (5 bases). CDR1 and CDR2 (germline): SGHTA, FQGNSA. V was clipped by 6 bases and J by 3 bases, with 14 bases between them. This CDR3 spans 15 amino acids. The CDR3 nucleotides are TGTGCCAGCAGACCCCCCGGGGGGGCTAATGAAAAACTGTTTTTT. It encodes CASRPPGGANEKLFF.

The chain is built from TRBV6-1 and TRBJ2-7, with TRBD1 matching over 12 bases. The CDR3 extends over 15 amino acids. V was pared by 5 bases and J by 5 bases, with 7 bases of the junction left unmatched. The V gene's germline CDR1 is MNHNS and CDR2 SASEGT. The CDR3 DNA reads as TGTGCCAGCAGTTCGACCGGGACAGGGGGCCACGAGCAGTACTTC. It specifies CASSSTGTGGHEQYF.

This clone was observed a single time. This chain links TRBV7-9 with TRBJ2-5; D gene unclear. The germline gives CDR1 SEHNR, CDR2 FQNEAQ (reference sequence). Trimming cost V 1 base and J 5 bases, with 14 bases left between them. This CDR3 comprises 15 residues. The CDR3 nucleotides read TGTGCCAGCAGCTTAGGGCAAAAGTACTACGAGACCCAGTACTTC. Its translation is CASSLGQKYYETQYF.

The chain uses TRBV12-3 or TRBV12-4 and TRBJ1-2; D is perhaps TRBD1 (5 bases). CDR3 length: 11 amino acids. Deletions cut 6 bases from V and 8 bases from J, with 10 bases between. CDR3 DNA sequence: TGTGCCAGCAGCCACAAGGGGGGCTACACCTTC. This gives the protein CASSHKGGYTF.

The chain combines TRBV3-1 (or the pseudogene TRBV3-2) with TRBJ1-1, with unresolved D. The CDR3 totals 13 residues. Trimming pared 4 bases from V and 2 bases from J, leaving 8 bases between. Germline-derived CDR1 and CDR2 are LGHDT and YNNKEL (reference sequence). CDR3 residues: CASSRGINTEAFF. The CDR3 region has the DNA TGTGCCAGCAGCCGCGGGATTAACACTGAAGCTTTCTTT.

This chain joins TRBV13 and TRBJ2-6; 10 bases are a match to TRBD2. Trimming at V came to 0 bases and at J to 1 base, leaving 3 bases not matched to a gene. CDR1 PRHDT and CDR2 FYEKMQ come from the germline V gene (reference sequence). This CDR3 spans 18 amino acids. CDR3 in DNA: TGTGCCAGCAGCTTAGGCGGACTAGCGGTTTCTGGGGCCAACGTCCTGACTTTC. Translation gives CASSLGGLAVSGANVLTF.

The chain employs TRBV11-3 and TRBJ2-1; the match to TRBD2 covers 11 bases. Germline V gene lookup returns CDR1 SGHNT and CDR2 YENEEA. The V segment lost 3 bases and the J segment 5 bases; nucleotides outside the gene matches: 3. The CDR3 is 15 amino acids. This CDR3 reads CASSLGLAENNEQFF. The CDR3 DNA follows: TGTGCCAGCAGCTTGGGACTAGCGGAAAACAATGAGCAGTTCTTC.

This clone has only a few counts. This chain joins TRBV5-5 and TRBJ1-3; D is uncertain. CDR1 and CDR2 (germline): SGHKS, YYEKEE (reference sequence). The CDR3 totals 15 residues. Between the trimmed V and J ends, which lost 0 bases and 0 bases, there was a span of 7 bases. CDR3 amino acids: CASSLGGSSGNTIYF. DNA of the CDR3: TGTGCCAGCAGCTTGGGTGGGAGCTCTGGAAACACCATATATTTT.

The chain uses TRBV30 and TRBJ1-1; TRBD1 aligns across 8 bases. Germline V CDR1 and CDR2: GTSNPN, SVGIG (reference sequence). J lost 4 bases, V lost 1 base, and 8 bases had no gene match. The CDR3 consists of 15 residues. CDR3 in DNA: TGTGCCTGGAGTGCGACGAGGACAGGGCCCACTGAAGCTTTCTTT. This codes for CAWSATRTGPTEAFF. The whole variable domain, remainder taken from reference TRBV30 and TRBJ1-1, is SQTIHQWPATLVQPVGSPLSLECTVEGTSNPNLYWYRQAAGRGLQLLFYSVGIGQISSEVPQNLSASRPQDRQFILSSKKLLLSDSGFYLCAWSATRTGPTEAFFGQGTRLTVV.

The chain recombines TRBV28 with TRBJ2-4; 10 nucleotides align to TRBD2. The CDR3 covers 13 residues. CDR1 and CDR2 from the germline V gene are MDHEN and SYDVKM. V shed 7 bases and J 6 bases; nucleotides not matched to a gene: 3. The CDR3 loop is CASKWTSGNIQYF. The CDR3 nucleotides are TGTGCCAGCAAATGGACTAGCGGAAACATTCAGTACTTC.

The chain is built from TRBV6-2 or TRBV6-3 and TRBJ1-1; 10 positions match TRBD1. The CDR3 covers 20 residues. CDR1 and CDR2 (germline): MNHEY, SVGEGT. V was clipped by 5 bases and J by 0 bases; unmatched bases: 18. CDR3 sequence reads: CASSHRTGGSFTWVNTEAFF. DNA for the CDR3: TGTGCCAGCAGTCACCGGACAGGGGGTTCTTTTACATGGGTGAACACTGAAGCTTTCTTT.

CDR3 sequence: CASSITGGAEYF. The CDR3 DNA follows: TGTGCCAGCAGCATAACAGGGGGCGCGGAGTACTTC. V is TRBV7-9 and J is TRBJ2-7, with TRBD1 identical over 9 bases. Germline V lookup: CDR1 SEHNR, CDR2 FQNEAQ (reference sequence). V dropped 5 bases and J dropped 11; count of bases not matched to a gene: 7. This CDR3 comprises 12 residues.

The chain has TRBV7-9 and TRBJ1-4, with 8 bases aligning to TRBD1. CDR3 length equals 16 residues. V lost 6 bases to trimming and J lost 0 bases; unmatched junction nucleotides: 6. Germline V CDR1 and CDR2: SEHNR, FQNEAQ (reference sequence). CDR3 amino acids: CASSNGRGPTNEKLFF. The CDR3 region has the DNA TGTGCCAGCAGTAATGGCAGGGGGCCAACTAATGAAAAACTGTTTTTT.

In nucleotides, the CDR3 is TGTGCCAGCAGCGTAGAGGGGGCCCCCTCTGGAAACACCATATATTTT. Its protein product is CASSVEGAPSGNTIYF. This rearrangement joins TRBV9 to TRBJ1-3; 7 bases map to TRBD1. The germline gives CDR1 SGDLS, CDR2 YYNGEE. V lost 0 bases to trimming and J lost 0 bases; unmatched junction nucleotides: 3. CDR3 length: 16 residues.

The chain has TRBV4-2 and TRBJ2-2, with 8 bases matching TRBD2. The CDR3 has 16 residues. In germline, CDR1 is LGHNA, CDR2 YNFKEQ. V lost 1 base, J lost 5 bases, and 6 bases stayed unmatched. CDR3 amino acids: CASSQVSGIGTGELFF. The CDR3 DNA sequence: TGTGCCAGCAGCCAAGTTAGCGGGATAGGTACCGGGGAGCTGTTTTTT.